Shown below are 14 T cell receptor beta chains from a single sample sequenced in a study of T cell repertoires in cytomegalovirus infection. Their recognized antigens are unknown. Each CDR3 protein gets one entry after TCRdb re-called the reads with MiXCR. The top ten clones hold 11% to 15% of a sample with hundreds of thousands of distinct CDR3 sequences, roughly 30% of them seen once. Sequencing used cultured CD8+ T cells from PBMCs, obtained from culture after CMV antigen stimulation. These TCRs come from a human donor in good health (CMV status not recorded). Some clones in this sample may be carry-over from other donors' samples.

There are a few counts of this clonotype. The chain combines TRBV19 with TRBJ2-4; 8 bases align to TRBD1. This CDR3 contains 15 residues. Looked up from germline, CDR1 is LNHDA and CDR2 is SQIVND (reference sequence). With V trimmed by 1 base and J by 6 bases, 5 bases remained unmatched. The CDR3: CASSIVWTGSNIQYF. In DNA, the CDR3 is TGTGCCAGTAGTATAGTGTGGACAGGGTCAAACATTCAGTACTTC.

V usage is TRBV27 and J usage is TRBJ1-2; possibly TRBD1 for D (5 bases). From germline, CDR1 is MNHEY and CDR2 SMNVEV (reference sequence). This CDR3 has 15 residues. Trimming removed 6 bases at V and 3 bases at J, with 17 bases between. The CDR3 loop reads CASRTGTGHYYGYTF. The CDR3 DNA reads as TGTGCCAGCAGGACCGGGACCGGGCATTACTATGGCTACACCTTC.

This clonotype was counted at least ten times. The CDR3: CASSSLGGPYNEQFF. The DNA of the CDR3 is TGTGCCAGCAGCTCGCTAGGGGGGCCCTACAATGAGCAGTTCTTC. The genes are TRBV7-8 and TRBJ2-1; D is perhaps TRBD1 or TRBD2 (6 bases each). V gave up 4 bases and J gave up 2 bases, with 12 bases separating them. This CDR3 has 15 residues. CDR1 SGHVS and CDR2 FQNEAQ come from the germline V gene.

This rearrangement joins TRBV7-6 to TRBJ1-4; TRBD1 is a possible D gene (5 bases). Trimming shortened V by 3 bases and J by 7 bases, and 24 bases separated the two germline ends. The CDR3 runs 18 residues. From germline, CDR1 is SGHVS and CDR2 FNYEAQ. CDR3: CASSFSRSRVSVREKLFF. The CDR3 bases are TGTGCCAGCAGCTTCTCGAGGAGCAGGGTGTCGGTTCGTGAAAAACTGTTTTTT.

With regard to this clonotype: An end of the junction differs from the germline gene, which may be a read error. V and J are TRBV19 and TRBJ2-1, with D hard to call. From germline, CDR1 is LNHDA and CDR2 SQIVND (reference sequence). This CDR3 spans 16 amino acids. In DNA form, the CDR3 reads TGTGCCAGTAGTATAGAAGCCTACGGCACCTACGATGAGCAGTTCTTC. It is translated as CASSIEAYGTYDEQFF.

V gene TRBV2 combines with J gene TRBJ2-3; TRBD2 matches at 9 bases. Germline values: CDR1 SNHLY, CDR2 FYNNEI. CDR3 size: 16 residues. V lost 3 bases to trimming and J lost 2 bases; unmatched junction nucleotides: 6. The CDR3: CASSEVAGVYTDTQYF. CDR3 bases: TGTGCCAGCAGTGAGGTAGCGGGGGTCTACACAGATACGCAGTATTTT.

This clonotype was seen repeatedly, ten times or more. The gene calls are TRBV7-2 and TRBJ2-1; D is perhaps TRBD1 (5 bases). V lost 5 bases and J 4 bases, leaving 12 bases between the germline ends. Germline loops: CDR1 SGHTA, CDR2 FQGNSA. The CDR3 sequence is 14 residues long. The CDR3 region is CASSTSDSYNEQFF. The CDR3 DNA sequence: TGTGCCAGCAGCACCTCCGACAGTTACAATGAGCAGTTCTTC.

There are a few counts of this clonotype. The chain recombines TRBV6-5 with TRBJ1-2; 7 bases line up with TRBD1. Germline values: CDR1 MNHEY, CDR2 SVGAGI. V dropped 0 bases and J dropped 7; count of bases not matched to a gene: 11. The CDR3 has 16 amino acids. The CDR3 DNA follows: TGTGCCAGCAGTTACTCTTACGACAGGGTTTTTGGTGGCTACACCTTC. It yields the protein CASSYSYDRVFGGYTF.

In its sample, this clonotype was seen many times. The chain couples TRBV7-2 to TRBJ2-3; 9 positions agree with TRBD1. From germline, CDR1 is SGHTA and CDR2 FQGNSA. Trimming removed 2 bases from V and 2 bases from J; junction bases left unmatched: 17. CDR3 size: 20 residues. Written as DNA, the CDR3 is TGTGCCAGCAGCTTACTGAGCGGGACAGGGATGGGGGAGTACACAGATACGCAGTATTTT. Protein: CASSLLSGTGMGEYTDTQYF.

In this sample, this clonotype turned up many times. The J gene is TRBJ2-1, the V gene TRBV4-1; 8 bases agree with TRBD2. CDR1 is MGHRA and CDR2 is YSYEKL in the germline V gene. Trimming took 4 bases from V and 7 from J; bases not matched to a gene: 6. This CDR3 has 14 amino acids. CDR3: CASSPPGGLNEQFF. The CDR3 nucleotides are TGCGCCAGCAGCCCCCCGGGAGGGCTTAATGAGCAGTTCTTC.

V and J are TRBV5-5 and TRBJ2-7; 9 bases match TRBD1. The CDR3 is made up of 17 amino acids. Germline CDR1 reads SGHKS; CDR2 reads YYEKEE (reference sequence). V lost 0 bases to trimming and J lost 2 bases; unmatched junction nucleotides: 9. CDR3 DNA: TGTGCCAGCAGCTTGGTGGATCGGACAGGGGATCCCTACGAGCAGTACTTC. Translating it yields CASSLVDRTGDPYEQYF. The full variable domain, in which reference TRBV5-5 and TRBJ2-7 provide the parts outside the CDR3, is DAGVTQSPTHLIKTRGQQVTLRCSPISGHKSVSWYQQVLGQGPQFIFQYYEKEERGRGNFPDRFSARQFPNYSSELNVNALLLGDSALYLCASSLVDRTGDPYEQYFGPGTRLTVT.

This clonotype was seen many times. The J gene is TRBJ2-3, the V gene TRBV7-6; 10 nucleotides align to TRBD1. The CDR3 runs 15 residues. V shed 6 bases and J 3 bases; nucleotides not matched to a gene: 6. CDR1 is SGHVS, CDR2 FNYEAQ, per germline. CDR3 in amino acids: CASSQGQGMTDTQYF. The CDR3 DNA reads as TGTGCCAGCAGTCAGGGACAGGGGATGACAGATACGCAGTATTTT.

The CDR3 nucleotides are TGTGCTAGTGGTTTGGACCCAGACGTGGAAGAGACCCAGTACTTC. The encoded protein is CASGLDPDVEETQYF. V gene TRBV12-5 combines with J gene TRBJ2-5; D call uncertain. CDR1 is LGHNT and CDR2 is FRNRAP in the germline V gene. The CDR3 runs to 15 residues. V lost 1 base to trimming and J lost 3 bases, with 12 bases between them.

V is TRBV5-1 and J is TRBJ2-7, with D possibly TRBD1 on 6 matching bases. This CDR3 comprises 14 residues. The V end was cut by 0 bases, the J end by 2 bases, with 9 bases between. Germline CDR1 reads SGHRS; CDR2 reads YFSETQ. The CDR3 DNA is TGCGCCAGCAGCTTGGATACAGGGACCTACGAGCAGTACTTC. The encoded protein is CASSLDTGTYEQYF.